The 17 T cell receptor beta chains below come from one sample, sequenced in a study of early T cells in non-severe SARS-CoV-2 infection. MiXCR, run by TCRdb on the 5' RACE reads, gives a single entry per CDR3 protein. Of more than 70,000 distinct CDR3 sequences in the sample, around 11% were seen once. The sample was whole blood, taken at baseline. The origin of the receptors is an adult who was a healthcare worker with PCR-confirmed SARS-CoV-2 infection or an uninfected control (not recorded which).

V usage is TRBV30 and J usage is TRBJ2-1; 10 nucleotides agree with TRBD2. CDR3 length: 14 residues. CDR1 is GTSNPN, CDR2 SVGIG, per germline (reference sequence). Trimming removed 4 bases from V and 5 bases from J; junction bases left unmatched: 5. The CDR3: CAWTSGGLHNEQFF. Written as DNA, the CDR3 is TGTGCCTGGACTAGCGGGGGACTTCACAATGAGCAGTTCTTC.

This sequence joins TRBV19 and TRBJ2-5, with 10 bases that match TRBD1. Germline CDR1 LNHDA, CDR2 SQIVND (reference sequence). The CDR3 sequence is 14 residues long. V was pared by 3 bases and J by 5 bases, with 3 bases of the junction left unmatched. The CDR3 sequence: CASSMDRGMETQYF. The CDR3 coding sequence is TGTGCCAGTAGTATGGACAGGGGGATGGAGACCCAGTACTTC. The variable domain in full, with the rest retrieved from reference TRBV19 and TRBJ2-5, is DGGITQSPKYLFRKEGQNVTLSCEQNLNHDAMYWYRQDPGQGLRLIYYSQIVNDFQKGDIAEGYSVSREKKESFPLTVTSAQKNPTAFYLCASSMDRGMETQYFGPGTRLLVL.

This clonotype was found a few times. The V and J genes are TRBV2 and TRBJ2-4; 13 bases map to TRBD2. This CDR3 is built from 13 residues. The V segment lost 10 bases and the J segment 5 bases; nucleotides outside the gene matches: 2. Germline-derived CDR1 and CDR2 are SNHLY and FYNNEI. CDR3 nucleotides: TGTGCCACCGGGACTAGCGGGGAAAACATTCAGTACTTC. Translated: CATGTSGENIQYF.

This clonotype was observed a handful of times. The chain carries TRBV4-3 and TRBJ1-3; D is ambiguous. The V gene's germline CDR1 is LGHNA and CDR2 YSLEER. The germline V and J ends were trimmed by 0 bases and 3 bases, with 6 bases remaining between them. The length of the CDR3 is 14 residues. The CDR3 region has the DNA TGCGCCAGCAGCCAAGATTATAATGGAAACACCATATATTTT. Translation: CASSQDYNGNTIYF.

Note on this clonotype: Germline and junction disagree at one end, which may indicate a read error. The chain couples TRBV12-3 or TRBV12-4 to TRBJ1-2; the D gene is possibly TRBD1 (5 bases). This CDR3 is built from 13 residues. CDR3 coding DNA: TGTGCCAGCAGTTTATCTGGGGGTTCACATGTTTCCTTC. Its protein product is CASSLSGGSHVSF.

The CDR3 here is CSARPPDRNTEAFF. The CDR3 nucleotides read TGCAGTGCTAGACCACCCGACAGGAACACTGAAGCTTTCTTT. The chain combines TRBV20-1 with TRBJ1-1; a weak D match, TRBD1 (5 bases). This CDR3 has 14 amino acids. The germline V gene encodes CDR1 DFQATT and CDR2 SNEGSKA (reference sequence). The V end lost 2 bases, the J end lost 1 base, and 11 bases lay between the germline ends.

V is TRBV5-6 and J is TRBJ1-1, with D unclear. V was pared by 3 bases and J by 5 bases, with 11 bases between. CDR1 is SGHDT and CDR2 is YYEEEE in the germline V gene. This CDR3 has 13 residues. CDR3 sequence: CASSSAGGTEAFF. CDR3 sequence (DNA): TGTGCCAGCAGCTCCGCAGGTGGGACTGAAGCTTTCTTT.

Concerning this clonotype: This may be a read error, as it is one base from a much larger clone. The chain uses TRBV7-2 and TRBJ1-3; 7 bases agree with TRBD1. The CDR3 loop spans 17 amino acids. Germline V gene lookup returns CDR1 SGHTA and CDR2 FQGNSA. In nucleotides, the CDR3 is TGTGCCACCAGCTCACAGACAGGGAGCGGCTCTGGAAACACCATATATTTT. Protein sequence: CATSSQTGSGSGNTIYF.

J is TRBJ1-2 and V is TRBV7-2, with 8 bases lining up with TRBD1. V lost 5 bases, J lost 2 bases, and 4 bases stayed unmatched. The V gene's germline CDR1 is SGHTA and CDR2 FQGNSA. This CDR3 has 14 residues. CDR3 amino acids: CASSINRGNYGYTF. CDR3 nucleotides: TGTGCCAGCAGCATTAACAGGGGGAACTATGGCTACACCTTC.

This chain connects TRBV5-8 to TRBJ2-7, with 12 bases aligning to TRBD1. With V trimmed by 5 bases and J by 7 bases, 13 bases remained unmatched. The CDR3 consists of 16 residues. Germline CDR1 reads SGHTS; CDR2 reads YDEGEE. CDR3 residues: CASRTSGGTGGHEQYF. In nucleotides, the CDR3 is TGTGCCAGCAGGACCTCGGGAGGGACAGGGGGCCATGAGCAGTACTTC.

At least ten counts were recorded for this clonotype. The rearrangement links TRBV27 to TRBJ2-5; D perhaps matches TRBD1 (8 bases). This CDR3 spans 17 amino acids. CDR1 is MNHEY, CDR2 SMNVEV, per germline (reference sequence). Between the trimmed V and J ends, which lost 3 bases and 5 bases, there was a span of 22 bases. CDR3 nucleotide sequence: TGTGCCAGCAGTTTCCAGCCCAACAGGGGGGGCGGGGAGACCCAGTACTTC. Translated: CASSFQPNRGGGETQYF.

A word on this clonotype: One end of the junction does not line up with germline, which may come from a read error. This sequence joins TRBV7-3 and TRBJ1-1; unclear D gene. The CDR3 loop spans 14 amino acids. CDR1 and CDR2 (germline): SGHTA, FQGTGA. CDR3 nucleotide sequence: TGTGCCAGCAGCTCCACAGCTGCGGGCACTGAAGCCTTCTTT. It encodes CASSSTAAGTEAFF. The full variable domain, in which reference TRBV7-3 and TRBJ1-1 provide the parts outside the CDR3, is GAGVSQTPSNKVTEKGKYVELRCDPISGHTALYWYRQSLGQGPEFLIYFQGTGAADDSGLPNDRFFAVRPEGSVSTLKIQRTERGDSAVYLCASSSTAAGTEAFFGQGTRLTVV.

The sample holds many counts of this clonotype. The CDR3 region is CASSTWDPENEKLFF. CDR3 DNA: TGTGCCAGTAGTACCTGGGACCCTGAGAATGAAAAACTGTTTTTT. This chain connects TRBV19 to TRBJ1-4, with D maybe TRBD1 (5 bases). CDR3 length equals 15 residues. The ends were cut back, 4 bases at V and 5 bases at J, with 14 bases in the middle. Germline CDR1 reads LNHDA; CDR2 reads SQIVND (reference sequence).

This chain joins TRBV5-1 and TRBJ2-7; D is possibly TRBD2 (5 bases). CDR1 SGHRS and CDR2 YFSETQ come from the germline V gene. Trimming cost V 5 bases and J 1 base, with 10 bases left between them. The CDR3 extends over 13 amino acids. CDR3 bases: TGCGCCAGCAGGGGCGAGGGTTCCTACGAGCAGTACTTC. Translated: CASRGEGSYEQYF.

This sequence joins TRBV6-1 and TRBJ1-1, with a tentative D call TRBD1 (6 bases). Trimming cost V 4 bases and J 2 bases, with 14 bases left between them. CDR1 and CDR2 from the germline V gene are MNHNS and SASEGT. The CDR3 extends over 15 amino acids. The CDR3 DNA sequence: TGTGCCAGCAGTGGGGATGGACAGCACAACACTGAAGCTTTCTTT. Protein: CASSGDGQHNTEAFF.

This chain joins TRBV5-1 and TRBJ2-5, with D unclear. Trimming took off 0 bases at V and 4 bases at J, with 13 bases between the two ends. The CDR3 totals 15 residues. In germline, CDR1 is SGHRS, CDR2 YFSETQ. Written as DNA, the CDR3 is TGCGCCAGCAGCTTGGTGGTAGGGTCGCGAGAGACCCAGTACTTC. Translated, it gives CASSLVVGSRETQYF.

This clonotype was counted only a few times. The chain carries TRBV7-2 and TRBJ2-3; D may be TRBD2 (6 bases). Per the germline V gene, CDR1 is SGHTA and CDR2 is FQGNSA. V dropped 5 bases and J dropped 2 bases, with 11 bases sitting between them. The CDR3 is 14 amino acids. The CDR3 nucleotides are TGTGCCAGCAGCCTTAGACTAGACACAGATACGCAGTATTTT. It codes for CASSLRLDTDTQYF.